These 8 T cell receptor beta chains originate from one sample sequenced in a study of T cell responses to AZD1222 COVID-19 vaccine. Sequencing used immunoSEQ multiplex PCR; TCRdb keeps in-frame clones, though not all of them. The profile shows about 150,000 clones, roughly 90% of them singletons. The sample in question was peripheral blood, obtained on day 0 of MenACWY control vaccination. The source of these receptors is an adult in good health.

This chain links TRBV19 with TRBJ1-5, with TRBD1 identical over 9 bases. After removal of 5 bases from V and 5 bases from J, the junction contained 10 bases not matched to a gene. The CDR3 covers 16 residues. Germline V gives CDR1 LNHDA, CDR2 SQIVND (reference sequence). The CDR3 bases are TGTGCCAGTAGTGTTTACTTGGGACAGGGAGATCAGCCCCAGCATTTT. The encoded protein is CASSVYLGQGDQPQHF. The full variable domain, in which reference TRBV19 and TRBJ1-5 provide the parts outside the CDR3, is DGGITQSPKYLFRKEGQNVTLSCEQNLNHDAMYWYRQDPGQGLRLIYYSQIVNDFQKGDIAEGYSVSREKKESFPLTVTSAQKNPTAFYLCASSVYLGQGDQPQHFGDGTRLSIL.

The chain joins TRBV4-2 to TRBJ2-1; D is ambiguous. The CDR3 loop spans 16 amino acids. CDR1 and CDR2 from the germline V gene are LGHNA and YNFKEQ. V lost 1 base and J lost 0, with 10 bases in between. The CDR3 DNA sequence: TGTGCCAGCAGCCAAGTACGCAGAAGCTCCTACAATGAGCAGTTCTTC. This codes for CASSQVRRSSYNEQFF.

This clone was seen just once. CDR3 residues: CASSYSGTGLGNTIYF. Here the CDR3 DNA reads TGTGCCAGCAGTTACTCAGGGACAGGACTTGGAAACACCATATATTTT. The J gene is TRBJ1-3, the V gene TRBV6-5, with 8 nucleotides matching TRBD1. This CDR3 region has 16 residues. Unmatched junction bases numbered 4, after V lost 0 bases and J lost 3 bases. The germline V gene encodes CDR1 MNHEY and CDR2 SVGAGI.

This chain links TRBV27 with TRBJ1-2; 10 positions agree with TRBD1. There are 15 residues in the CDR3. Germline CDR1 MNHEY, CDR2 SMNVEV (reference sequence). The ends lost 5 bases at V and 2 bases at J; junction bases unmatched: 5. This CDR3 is CASSQGTGANYGYTF. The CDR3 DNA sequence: TGTGCCAGCAGTCAGGGGACAGGGGCCAACTATGGCTACACCTTC.

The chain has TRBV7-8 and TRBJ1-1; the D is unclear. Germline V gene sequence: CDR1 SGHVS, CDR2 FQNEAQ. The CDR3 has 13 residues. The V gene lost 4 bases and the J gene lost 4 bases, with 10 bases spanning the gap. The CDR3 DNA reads TGTGCCAGCAGCTCCCAGCGGAGCACTGAAGCTTTCTTT. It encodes CASSSQRSTEAFF.

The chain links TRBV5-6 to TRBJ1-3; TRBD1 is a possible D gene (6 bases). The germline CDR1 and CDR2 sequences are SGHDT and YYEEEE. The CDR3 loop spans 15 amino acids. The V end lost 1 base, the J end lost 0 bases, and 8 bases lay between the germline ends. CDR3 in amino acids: CASSLQGLSGNTIYF. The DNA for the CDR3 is TGTGCCAGCAGCTTGCAGGGGCTCTCTGGAAACACCATATATTTT.

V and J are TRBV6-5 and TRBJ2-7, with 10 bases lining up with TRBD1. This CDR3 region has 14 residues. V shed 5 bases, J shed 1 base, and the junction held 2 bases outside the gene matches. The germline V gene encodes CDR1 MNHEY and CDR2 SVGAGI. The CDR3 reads CASSLDRGSYEQYV. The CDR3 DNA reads TGTGCCAGCAGTCTGGACAGGGGGTCCTACGAGCAGTACGTC.

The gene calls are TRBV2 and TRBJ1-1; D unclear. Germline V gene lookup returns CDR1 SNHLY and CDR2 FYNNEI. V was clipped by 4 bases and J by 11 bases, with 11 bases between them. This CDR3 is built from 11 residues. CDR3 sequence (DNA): TGTGCCAGCAGTGCTGCAGGACGGGCTTTCTTT. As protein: CASSAAGRAFF.